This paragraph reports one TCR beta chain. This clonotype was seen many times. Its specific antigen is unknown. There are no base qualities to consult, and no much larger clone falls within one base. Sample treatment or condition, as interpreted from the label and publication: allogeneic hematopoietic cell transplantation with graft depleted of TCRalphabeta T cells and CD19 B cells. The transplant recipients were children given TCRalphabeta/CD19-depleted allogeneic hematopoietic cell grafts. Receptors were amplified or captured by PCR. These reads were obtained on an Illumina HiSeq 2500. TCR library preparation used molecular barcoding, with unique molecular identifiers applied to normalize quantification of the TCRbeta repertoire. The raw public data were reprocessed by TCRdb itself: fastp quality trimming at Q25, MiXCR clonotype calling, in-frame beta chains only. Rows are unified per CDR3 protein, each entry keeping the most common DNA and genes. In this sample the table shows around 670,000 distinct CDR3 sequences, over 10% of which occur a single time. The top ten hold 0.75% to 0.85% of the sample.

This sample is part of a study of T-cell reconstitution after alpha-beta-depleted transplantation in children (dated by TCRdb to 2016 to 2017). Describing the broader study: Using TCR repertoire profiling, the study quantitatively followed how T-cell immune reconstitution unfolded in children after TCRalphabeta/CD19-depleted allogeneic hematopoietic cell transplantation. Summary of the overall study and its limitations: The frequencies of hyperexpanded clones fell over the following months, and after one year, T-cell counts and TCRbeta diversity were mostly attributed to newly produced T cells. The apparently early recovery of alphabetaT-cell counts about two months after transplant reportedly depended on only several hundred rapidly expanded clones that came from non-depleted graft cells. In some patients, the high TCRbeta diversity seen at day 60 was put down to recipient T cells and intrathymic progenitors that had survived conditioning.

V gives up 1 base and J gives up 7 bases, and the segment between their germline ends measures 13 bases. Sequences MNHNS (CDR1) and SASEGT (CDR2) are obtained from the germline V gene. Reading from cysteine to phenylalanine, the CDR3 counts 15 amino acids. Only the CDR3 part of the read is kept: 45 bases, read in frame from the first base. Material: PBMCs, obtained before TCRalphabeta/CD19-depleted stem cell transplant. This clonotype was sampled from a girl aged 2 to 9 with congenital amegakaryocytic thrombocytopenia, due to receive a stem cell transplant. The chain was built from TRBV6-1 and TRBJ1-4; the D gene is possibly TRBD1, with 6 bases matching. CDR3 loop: CASSEGSRGSEKLFF. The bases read TGTGCCAGCAGTGAAGGTAGCAGGGGAAGTGAAAAACTGTTTTTT.